One sample yielded the 25 T cell receptor beta chains listed below, sequenced in a study of regulatory T cells in long-lasting Graves disease. Time point in this sample: newly diagnosed GD, antithyroid drugs for less than 3 months. After RNA was extracted from PBMCs, the TCR library was made from it. CDR3-region Arm-PCR and iRepertoire HTBI primers produced the TCR beta libraries. TCRdb re-called the multiplex PCR reads with MiXCR, one entry per CDR3 protein. The table has 420,000 or so distinct CDR3 sequences, about 16% seen once. This sample also appeared in a second study, on T cells in Graves' hyperthyroidism and ophthalmopathy.

Sequencing used peripheral blood mononuclear cells (PBMCs), obtained at new diagnosis, from a patient treated with antithyroid drugs. These receptors were taken from a woman under 30 with Graves disease.

This clonotype was recorded many times. The V gene is TRBV28, the J gene TRBJ1-5; D is possibly TRBD1 (5 bases). This CDR3 is 18 amino acids long. V was clipped by 8 bases and J by 4 bases, with 27 bases between them. Germline V gene lookup returns CDR1 MDHEN and CDR2 SYDVKM. The DNA of the CDR3 is TGTGCCAGCTATGGGGGAGCCGTCGTCGATAGCTGGAATCAGCCCCAGCATTTT. As protein: CASYGGAVVDSWNQPQHF.

This chain links TRBV27 with TRBJ2-3; 8 nucleotides align to TRBD2. The length of the CDR3 is 16 residues. Germline loops: CDR1 MNHEY, CDR2 SMNVEV (reference sequence). V was pared by 5 bases and J by 3 bases, with 10 bases of the junction left unmatched. The CDR3 sequence: CASSPGGGRMTDTQYF. CDR3 bases: TGTGCCAGCAGTCCCGGGGGGGGAAGAATGACAGATACGCAGTATTTT.

The table lists this clonotype with many counts. The rearrangement uses TRBV30 and TRBJ2-1, with unresolved D. V lost 2 bases and J 0 bases, leaving 11 bases between the germline ends. Germline assignment: CDR1 GTSNPN and CDR2 SVGIG (reference sequence). The CDR3 loop spans 15 amino acids. This chain's CDR3 is CAWSFDWNSYNEQFF. CDR3 bases: TGTGCCTGGAGTTTCGACTGGAACTCCTACAATGAGCAGTTCTTC.

As to this clonotype: A much larger clone lies one base from this, so it may be a read error. The rearrangement joins TRBV6-6 to TRBJ2-5, with a possible D match to TRBD1 (6 bases). The DNA end is a closer match to TRBJ2-1, so the J assignment may be wrong. Per the germline V gene, CDR1 is MNHNY and CDR2 is SVGAGI (reference sequence). The CDR3 totals 15 residues. CDR3 sequence: CASSYSTGSIKGQFF. The CDR3 DNA reads TGTGCCAGCAGTTACTCGACAGGTTCCATAAAGGGCCAGTTCTTC.

V gene TRBV20-1 combines with J gene TRBJ1-1; possible D gene TRBD1, 5 bases. V lost 3 bases, J lost 0 bases, and 8 bases lay in between. The germline V gene has CDR1 DFQATT and CDR2 SNEGSKA (reference sequence). The CDR3 extends over 13 amino acids. CDR3 protein: CSASGDLNTEAFF. CDR3 bases: TGCAGTGCTAGCGGGGACTTGAACACTGAAGCTTTCTTT.

This clonotype was counted at least ten times. The V call is TRBV6-2 or TRBV6-3, the J call TRBJ2-1; TRBD2 aligns across 13 bases. Germline loops: CDR1 MNHEY, CDR2 SVGEGT. With 2 bases clipped from V and 6 bases from J, the junction kept 10 bases outside the gene matches. The CDR3 has 18 residues. The CDR3 DNA follows: TGTGCCAGCAGTTACACAACCGGGACTAGCGGGATTAGCAATGAGCAGTTCTTC. Encoded protein: CASSYTTGTSGISNEQFF.

This clonotype was seen ten or more times. V and J are TRBV18 and TRBJ1-4; D remains ambiguous. Germline-derived CDR1 and CDR2 are KGHSH and LQKENI. Trimming cost V 4 bases and J 5 bases, with 8 bases left between them. This CDR3 comprises 13 residues. The CDR3 coding sequence is TGTGCCAGCTCACAGGGTCCCAATGAAAAACTGTTTTTT. Its translation is CASSQGPNEKLFF. The entire variable domain, with the rest obtained from reference TRBV18 and TRBJ1-4, is as follows: NAGVMQNPRHLVRRRGQEARLRCSPMKGHSHVYWYRQLPEEGLKFMVYLQKENIIDESGMPKERFSAEFPKEGPSILRIQQVVRGDSAAYFCASSQGPNEKLFFGSGTQLSVL.

The chain links TRBV5-5 to TRBJ1-1; the D is unclear. The CDR3 has 16 amino acids. The germline gives CDR1 SGHKS, CDR2 YYEKEE (reference sequence). V lost 4 bases and J 5 bases, leaving 21 bases between the germline ends. The CDR3 DNA follows: TGTGCCAGCAGCCGGTGGGTTGGTACAGTTGAGACTGAAGCTTTCTTT. Encoded protein: CASSRWVGTVETEAFF.

This clonotype was detected many times. The rearrangement uses TRBV20-1 and TRBJ2-3; D may be TRBD1 (6 bases). The CDR3 consists of 16 residues. The germline CDR1 and CDR2 sequences are DFQATT and SNEGSKA (reference sequence). V was pared by 5 bases and J by 1 base, with 19 bases between. This CDR3 reads CSASGVVLGGTDTQYF. CDR3 bases: TGCAGTGCTTCAGGGGTTGTCCTCGGAGGCACAGATACGCAGTATTTT.

The table lists this clonotype with many counts. J is TRBJ1-1 and V is TRBV30; D gene uncertain. The CDR3 is made up of 12 amino acids. Between the trimmed V and J ends, which lost 0 bases and 11 bases, there was a span of 13 bases. Germline CDR1 GTSNPN, CDR2 SVGIG (reference sequence). CDR3 sequence reads: CAWSVPLVRAFF. The CDR3 DNA reads TGTGCCTGGAGTGTACCACTGGTGAGGGCTTTCTTT.

This clonotype was observed at least ten times. The chain links TRBV6-2 or TRBV6-3 to TRBJ2-7, with TRBD2 matching 12 bases. CDR1 is MNHEY, CDR2 SVGEGT, per germline. Unmatched junction bases numbered 8, after V lost 2 bases and J lost 0 bases. The CDR3 consists of 18 residues. The CDR3 coding sequence is TGTGCCAGCAGTTACGAACTAGCGGGAGGCGCAACCTCCTACGAGCAGTACTTC. This encodes CASSYELAGGATSYEQYF.

The chain employs TRBV18 and TRBJ2-7; the match to TRBD2 covers 10 bases. Trimming took 3 bases from V and 7 from J; bases not matched to a gene: 9. CDR1 is KGHSH and CDR2 is LQKENI in the germline V gene. The CDR3 loop spans 15 amino acids. CDR3 in DNA: TGTGCCAGCTCACCGGGAGCGGGAGGGCTCTGGGAGCAGTACTTC. This gives the protein CASSPGAGGLWEQYF.

This clonotype was observed at least ten times. The V and J genes are TRBV20-1 and TRBJ2-7; TRBD1 aligns across 7 bases. The germline V gene encodes CDR1 DFQATT and CDR2 SNEGSKA (reference sequence). The CDR3 runs 14 residues. Losses at the gene ends were 3 bases for V and 3 bases for J; bases not matched to a gene: 8. This CDR3 reads CSARSGQPDYEQYF. For the CDR3, the DNA is TGCAGTGCTAGGTCGGGACAGCCGGACTACGAGCAGTACTTC.

This clonotype was recorded at least ten times. The chain joins TRBV28 to TRBJ2-1; a possible D gene is TRBD1 (6 bases). CDR1 is MDHEN and CDR2 is SYDVKM in the germline V gene. Trimming left V 2 bases short and J 0 bases short, with 11 bases between. There are 16 residues in the CDR3. The CDR3, as DNA: TGTGCCAGCAGTTTAGGCCAGGGGTTCTCCTACAATGAGCAGTTCTTC. Its protein is CASSLGQGFSYNEQFF.

This clonotype came up many times. The chain recombines TRBV10-3 with TRBJ2-7; D is perhaps TRBD1 (6 bases). The CDR3 is 13 residues long. Germline V gene lookup returns CDR1 ENHRY and CDR2 SYGVKD. V dropped 10 bases and J dropped 3 bases, with 16 bases sitting between them. DNA of the CDR3: TGTGCCACCAGACAGGAAAGAGGCTACGAGCAGTACTTC. Protein: CATRQERGYEQYF.

This clonotype showed up just a few times. The chain employs TRBV19 and TRBJ1-5; D gene unclear. V shed 5 bases and J shed 0 bases, with 14 bases lying between them. The CDR3 has 16 residues. Germline V gene data show CDR1 as LNHDA and CDR2 as SQIVND (reference sequence). The CDR3, as DNA: TGTGCCAGTAGTCCAATTACGACGCGTAGCAATCAGCCCCAGCATTTT. Translating it yields CASSPITTRSNQPQHF.

This clonotype was found many times. The chain joins TRBV6-1 to TRBJ2-6; D unresolved. The CDR3 spans 17 residues. Trimming took 5 bases from V and 0 from J, leaving 14 bases between them. Germline V gene lookup returns CDR1 MNHNS and CDR2 SASEGT. CDR3: CASSTTSPGSGANVLTF. The CDR3, as DNA: TGTGCCAGCAGTACAACTTCTCCAGGCTCTGGGGCCAACGTCCTGACTTTC.

This clonotype has a handful of counts. V and J are TRBV29-1 and TRBJ2-7; D gene unclear. Germline CDR1 is SQVTM and CDR2 is ANQGSEA. V lost 6 bases, J lost 4 bases, and 10 bases lay in between. The CDR3 is 11 amino acids. The CDR3: CSVNLGYEQYF. CDR3 DNA sequence: TGCAGCGTGAACCTTGGGTACGAGCAGTACTTC.

The V call is TRBV12-3 or TRBV12-4, the J call TRBJ2-1; either TRBD1 or TRBD2 may fit D (5 bases each). This CDR3 has 13 residues. V lost 8 bases and J 5 bases, leaving 13 bases between the germline ends. CDR3 sequence: CASCRDHDNEQFF. The CDR3 DNA follows: TGTGCCAGCTGCCGGGACCATGACAATGAGCAGTTCTTC.

Ten or more counts support this clonotype. The chain has TRBV27 and TRBJ2-7; 8 bases match TRBD1. The germline gives CDR1 MNHEY, CDR2 SMNVEV (reference sequence). The CDR3 is 14 residues long. Trimming cost V 7 bases and J 4 bases; bases outside gene matches: 9. The CDR3 coding sequence is TGTGCCAGCAACCACCGGGACAGGCATTACGAGCAGTACTTC. It codes for CASNHRDRHYEQYF.

This clonotype was counted ten times or more. This chain uses TRBV6-2 or TRBV6-3 with TRBJ2-5, with D perhaps TRBD2 (6 bases). The V end was cut by 9 bases, the J end by 4 bases, with 21 bases between. Germline CDR1 is MNHEY and CDR2 is SVGEGT. The CDR3 runs 15 residues. In DNA form, the CDR3 reads TGTGCCAGTCCTAAAGGGGCATCGGGGGTAGAGACCCAGTACTTC. Its translation: CASPKGASGVETQYF.

The J gene is TRBJ2-5, the V gene TRBV13, with no clear D. CDR3 length: 14 amino acids. Germline V CDR1 and CDR2: PRHDT, FYEKMQ (reference sequence). V gave up 5 bases and J gave up 5 bases, with 15 bases separating them. This CDR3 reads CASSDPASRETQYF. The CDR3 DNA sequence: TGTGCCAGCAGCGACCCCGCTAGTAGGGAGACCCAGTACTTC. The complete variable domain, with remaining parts taken from reference TRBV13 and TRBJ2-5, reads AAGVIQSPRHLIKEKRETATLKCYPIPRHDTVYWYQQGPGQDPQFLISFYEKMQSDKGSIPDRFSAQQFSDYHSELNMSSLELGDSALYFCASSDPASRETQYFGPGTRLLVL.

This clonotype has a handful of counts. The V call is TRBV9, the J call TRBJ2-2; 9 bases fit TRBD1. V was pared by 3 bases and J by 7 bases, with 10 bases of the junction left unmatched. The CDR3 runs to 16 residues. The germline V gene encodes CDR1 SGDLS and CDR2 YYNGEE. In DNA form, the CDR3 reads TGTGCCAGCAGCGAGGGGACAGGGAGATTGGACGGGGAGCTGTTTTTT. Translated: CASSEGTGRLDGELFF. Looking up the rest from reference TRBV9 and TRBJ2-2 gives the full variable domain: DSGVTQTPKHLITATGQRVTLRCSPRSGDLSVYWYQQSLDQGLQFLIQYYNGEERAKGNILERFSAQQFPDLHSELNLSSLELGDSALYFCASSEGTGRLDGELFFGEGSRLTVL.

This clonotype turned up a few times. The rearrangement uses TRBV19 and TRBJ1-5; the D is unclear. In germline, CDR1 is LNHDA, CDR2 SQIVND (reference sequence). CDR3 size: 15 residues. V lost 3 bases and J lost 2, with 11 bases in between. The CDR3 nucleotides read TGTGCCAGTAGTATTCAAGGGTTCGGCAATCAGCCCCAGCATTTT. Translating it yields CASSIQGFGNQPQHF.

This rearrangement joins TRBV12-3 or TRBV12-4 to TRBJ2-2, with a possible D match to TRBD1 (5 bases). Trimming took 10 bases from V and 4 from J, leaving 16 bases between them. This CDR3 comprises 14 residues. The CDR3 DNA is TGTGCCACGGAGACAGTCCAGATCACCGGGGAGCTGTTTTTT. This sequence encodes CATETVQITGELFF.